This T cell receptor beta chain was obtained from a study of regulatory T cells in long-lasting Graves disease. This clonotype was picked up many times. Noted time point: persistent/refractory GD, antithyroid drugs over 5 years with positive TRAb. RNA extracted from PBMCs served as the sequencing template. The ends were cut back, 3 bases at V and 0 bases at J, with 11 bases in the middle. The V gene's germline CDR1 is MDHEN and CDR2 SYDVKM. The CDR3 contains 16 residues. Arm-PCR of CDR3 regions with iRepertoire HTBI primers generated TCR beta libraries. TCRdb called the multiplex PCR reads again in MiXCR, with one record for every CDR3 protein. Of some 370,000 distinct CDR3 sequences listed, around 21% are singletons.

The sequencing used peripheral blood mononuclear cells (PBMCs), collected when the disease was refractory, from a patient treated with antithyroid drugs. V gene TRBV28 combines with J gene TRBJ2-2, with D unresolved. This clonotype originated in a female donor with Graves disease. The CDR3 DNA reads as TGTGCCAGCAGTTTTGGTCTGGTACCGAACACCGGGGAGCTGTTTTTT. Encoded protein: CASSFGLVPNTGELFF.